This T cell receptor beta chain was sequenced for a study of blood T cell repertoires in COVID-19. Germline V lookup: CDR1 MNHEY, CDR2 SVGAGI. CDR3 length: 14 residues. V lost 0 bases and J 9 bases, leaving 12 bases between the germline ends. Repertoires were generated with immunoSEQ multiplex PCR, while TCRdb's copy carries only in-frame clones and drops some. This table has a few hundred thousand clones, 89% appearing once. The sequenced sample consisted of peripheral blood. The genes are TRBV6-5 and TRBJ2-1; possible D gene TRBD2, 5 bases. This receptor was identified in a woman aged 40 to 49 who had recovered from COVID-19. The CDR3 region has the DNA TGTGCCAGCAGTTACTCGATAGCGTCCGGTGAGCAGTTCTTC. Translation gives CASSYSIASGEQFF.